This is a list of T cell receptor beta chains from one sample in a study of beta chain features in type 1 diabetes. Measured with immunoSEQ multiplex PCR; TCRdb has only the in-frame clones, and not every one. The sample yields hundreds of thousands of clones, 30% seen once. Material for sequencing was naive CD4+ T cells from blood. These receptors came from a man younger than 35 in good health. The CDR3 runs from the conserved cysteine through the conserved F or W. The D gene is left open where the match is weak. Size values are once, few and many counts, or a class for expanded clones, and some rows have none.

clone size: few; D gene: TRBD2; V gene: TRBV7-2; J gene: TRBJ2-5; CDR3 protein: CASSFSPSGKKTQYF; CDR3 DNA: TGTGCCAGCAGTTTCTCCCCTAGCGGGAAAAAGACCCAGTACTTC
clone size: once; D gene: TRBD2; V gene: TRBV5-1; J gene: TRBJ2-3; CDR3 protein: CASSLEASGVGDTQYF; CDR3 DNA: TGCGCCAGCAGCTTGGAGGCTAGCGGGGTCGGAGATACGCAGTATTTT
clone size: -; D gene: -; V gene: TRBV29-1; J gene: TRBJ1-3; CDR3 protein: CSVGAGGFGNTIYF; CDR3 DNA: TGCAGCGTTGGAGCGGGGGGCTTTGGAAACACCATATATTTT
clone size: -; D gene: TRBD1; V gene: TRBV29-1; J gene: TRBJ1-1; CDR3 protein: CSVEFDRGLDTEAFF; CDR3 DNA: TGCAGCGTAGAATTTGACAGGGGGCTTGACACTGAAGCTTTCTTT
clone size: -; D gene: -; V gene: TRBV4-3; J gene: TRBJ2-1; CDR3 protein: CASSKHTGSSYNEQFF; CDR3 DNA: TGCGCCAGCAGCAAACACACAGGGAGCTCCTACAATGAGCAGTTCTTC
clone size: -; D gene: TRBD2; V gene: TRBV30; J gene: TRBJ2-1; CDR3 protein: CAWSPSGGSSYNEQFF; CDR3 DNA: TGTGCCTGGAGCCCTAGCGGGGGGAGCTCCTACAATGAGCAGTTCTTC
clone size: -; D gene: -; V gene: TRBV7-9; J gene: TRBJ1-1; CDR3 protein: CASSSRGGAVTEAFF; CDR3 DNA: TGTGCCAGCAGCTCCCGGGGGGGCGCGGTCACTGAAGCTTTCTTT
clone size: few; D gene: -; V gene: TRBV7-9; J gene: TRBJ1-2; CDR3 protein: CASSFTPSGGYTF; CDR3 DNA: TGTGCCAGCAGCTTCACACCCTCAGGCGGCTACACCTTC
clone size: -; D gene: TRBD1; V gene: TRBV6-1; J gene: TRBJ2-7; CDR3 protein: CASRQDRPSSYEQYF; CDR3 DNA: TGTGCCAGCAGGCAGGACAGGCCGAGCTCCTACGAGCAGTACTTC
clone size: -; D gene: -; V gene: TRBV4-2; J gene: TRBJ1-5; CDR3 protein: CASSQDPGTYSNQPQHF; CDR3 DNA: TGTGCCAGCAGCCAAGATCCAGGGACCTATAGCAATCAGCCCCAGCATTTT
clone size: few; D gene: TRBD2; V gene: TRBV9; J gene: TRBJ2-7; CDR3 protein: CASSEGGLAYEQYF; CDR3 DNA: TGTGCCAGCAGCGAGGGGGGACTAGCTTACGAGCAGTACTTC
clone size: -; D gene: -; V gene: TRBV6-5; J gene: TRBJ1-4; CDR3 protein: CASSSTRGEKLFF; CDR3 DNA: TGTGCCAGCAGTTCCACTAGGGGTGAAAAACTGTTTTTT
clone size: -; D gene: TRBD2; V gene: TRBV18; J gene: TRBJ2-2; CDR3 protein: CASSPGLAAELFF; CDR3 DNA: TGTGCCAGCTCACCGGGACTAGCCGCGGAGCTGTTTTTT
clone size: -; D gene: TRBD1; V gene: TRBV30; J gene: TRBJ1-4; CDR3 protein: CAWDREGGNEKLFF; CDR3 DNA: TGTGCCTGGGACAGGGAAGGTGGTAATGAAAAACTGTTTTTT
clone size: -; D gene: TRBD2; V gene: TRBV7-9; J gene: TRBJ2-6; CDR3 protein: CASSLGLAGVPGANVLTF; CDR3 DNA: TGTGCCAGCAGCTTAGGACTAGCGGGAGTACCTGGGGCCAACGTCCTGACTTTC
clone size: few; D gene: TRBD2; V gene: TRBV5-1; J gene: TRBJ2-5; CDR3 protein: CASSLVASGMETQYF; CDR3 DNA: TGCGCCAGCAGCTTGGTGGCTAGCGGGATGGAGACCCAGTACTTC
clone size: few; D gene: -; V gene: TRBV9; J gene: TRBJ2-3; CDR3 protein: CASSPLGDTQYF; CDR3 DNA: TGTGCCAGCAGCCCTCTGGGGGATACGCAGTATTTT
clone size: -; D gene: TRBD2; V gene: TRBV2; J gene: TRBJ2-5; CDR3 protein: CASSEMGGPGETQYF; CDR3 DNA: TGTGCCAGCAGTGAGATGGGAGGGCCCGGGGAGACCCAGTACTTC
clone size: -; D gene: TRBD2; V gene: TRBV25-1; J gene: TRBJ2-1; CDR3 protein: CASSQSGSSYNEQFF; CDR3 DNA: TGTGCCAGCAGTCAAAGCGGGAGCTCCTACAATGAGCAGTTCTTC
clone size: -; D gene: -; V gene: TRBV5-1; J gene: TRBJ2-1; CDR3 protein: CASSLAGSYNGQFF; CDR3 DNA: TGCGCCAGCAGCTTGGCCGGGAGCTACAATGGGCAGTTCTTC
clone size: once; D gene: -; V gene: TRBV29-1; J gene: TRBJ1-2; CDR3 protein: CSVRSREALNYGYTF; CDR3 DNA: TGCAGCGTTCGAAGCCGGGAAGCTCTTAACTATGGCTACACCTTC
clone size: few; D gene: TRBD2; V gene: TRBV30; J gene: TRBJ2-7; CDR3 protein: CAWSVLAGTLSYEQYF; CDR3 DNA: TGTGCCTGGAGTGTACTAGCGGGAACACTCTCCTACGAGCAGTACTTC
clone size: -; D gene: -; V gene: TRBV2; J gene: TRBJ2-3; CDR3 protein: CASKRDTTDTQYF; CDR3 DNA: TGTGCCAGCAAGCGGGACACCACAGATACGCAGTATTTT
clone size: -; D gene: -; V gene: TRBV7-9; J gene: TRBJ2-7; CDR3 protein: CASSPGSYEQYF; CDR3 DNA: TGTGCCAGCAGCCCGGGTTCTTACGAGCAGTACTTC